This TCR beta chain came from a study of cytomegalovirus exposure and HLA in healthy donors. The CDR3 loop spans 17 amino acids. Germline loops: CDR1 SGHDN, CDR2 FVKESK. V dropped 1 base and J dropped 5; count of bases not matched to a gene: 8. PCR primers comprised 60 Vbeta and 13 Jbeta primers. The data were produced by immunoSEQ multiplex PCR, yet TCRdb's version contains in-frame clones alone and is incomplete. The sample comprises approximately 190,000 clones, 75% to 85% of which are singletons, and around 6% rests with the top ten. This chain links TRBV14 with TRBJ2-2; 9 bases are a match to TRBD1. This TCR was recovered from a woman between 50 and 59 years old in good health and CMV-seropositive. Sequencing used PBMCs. CDR3 sequence reads: CASSQVAGTGWTGELFF. As DNA, the CDR3 is TGTGCCAGCAGCCAAGTAGCCGGGACAGGGTGGACCGGGGAGCTGTTTTTT.